This TCR beta chain was captured in a study of beta chain features in type 1 diabetes. The whole isolated RNA underwent reverse transcription, so sequencing captured expressed TCRB transcripts. Using immunoSEQ multiplex PCR, the repertoire was profiled, and TCRdb retains in-frame clones only, with some absent. Altogether about 190,000 clones are present, over 6% being singletons, with the ten largest covering approximately 0.5%. The germline CDR1 and CDR2 sequences are MDHEN and SYDVKM. This CDR3 has 14 amino acids. With 1 base removed from V and 2 bases from J, the gap between germline ends came to 9 bases. As for this clone: Its antigen is as yet unknown.

Whole-study findings and limits: Moderate but significant shortening of TCRB CDR3s was recorded in all four CD4+ subsets from Type 1 diabetes patients.

Specimen: central memory CD4+ T cells from blood. J is TRBJ2-7 and V is TRBV28; D remains ambiguous. The TCR sequence derives from a man aged 18 to 35 with type 1 diabetes. The CDR3 nucleotides read TGTGCCAGCAGTTTATTTGGGCCTACCTACGAGCAGTACTTC. Its protein is CASSLFGPTYEQYF.